The rows below give T cell receptor beta chains drawn from one sample of a study of Graves' ophthalmopathy and Graves' hyperthyroidism. TCRdb analysed the multiplex PCR reads with MiXCR anew, one entry per CDR3 protein. The sample contains hundreds of thousands of distinct CDR3 sequences, 40% of which appear only once. Material: peripheral blood. These receptors all stem from an adult man with Graves' ophthalmopathy. CDR3s include the opening cysteine and the closing phenylalanine or tryptophan. D genes are given only for firm matches. Only some rows state a clone size, as once, few, many or a class for expanded clones.

CDR3: CSAYDTIYGYTF
DNA: TGCAGTGCATACGACACCATCTATGGCTACACCTTC
V: TRBV20-1
D: .
J: TRBJ1-2
size: once
length: 12

CDR3: CASSSRQGAEQYF
DNA: TGTGCCAGCAGTTCTCGACAGGGAGCGGAGCAGTACTTC
V: TRBV12-3/TRBV12-4
D: TRBD1
J: TRBJ2-7
size: many
length: 13

CDR3: CASSSGVTSTDTQYF
DNA: TGTGCCAGCAGTTCAGGGGTCACGAGCACAGATACGCAGTATTTT
V: TRBV12-3/TRBV12-4
D: .
J: TRBJ2-3
size: .
length: 15

CDR3: CAISGTEGLGAFF
DNA: TGTGCCATCAGCGGGACAGAGGGTCTTGGAGCTTTCTTT
V: TRBV10-3
D: TRBD1
J: TRBJ1-1
size: .
length: 13

CDR3: CASIIELGYEQYF
DNA: TGTGCCAGCATCATCGAACTAGGGTACGAGCAGTACTTC
V: TRBV2
D: .
J: TRBJ2-7
size: many
length: 13

CDR3: CASSLGFIGGPISGELFF
DNA: TGTGCCAGCAGCTTGGGCTTTATAGGCGGCCCGATCTCCGGGGAGCTGTTTTTT
V: TRBV25-1
D: .
J: TRBJ2-2
size: .
length: 18

CDR3: CASRELAGIAYEQYF
DNA: TGTGCCAGCAGGGAACTAGCGGGTATAGCCTACGAGCAGTACTTC
V: TRBV25-1
D: TRBD2
J: TRBJ2-7
size: .
length: 15

CDR3: CASSRGVDYGYTF
DNA: TGTGCCAGCAGCCGGGGGGTTGACTATGGCTACACCTTC
V: TRBV2
D: .
J: TRBJ1-2
size: many
length: 13

CDR3: CACSARTSVNTGELFF
DNA: .
V: TRBV25-1
D: .
J: TRBJ2-2
size: .
length: 16

CDR3: CAPRAETQNTEAFF
DNA: TGTGCCCCCCGGGCCGAAACCCAGAACACTGAAGCTTTCTTT
V: TRBV7-2
D: .
J: TRBJ1-1
size: .
length: 14

CDR3: CSARETGGVLQPQHF
DNA: TGCAGTGCTAGAGAAACAGGGGGCGTTTTGCAGCCCCAGCATTTT
V: TRBV20-1
D: TRBD1
J: TRBJ1-5
size: once
length: 15

CDR3: CASSGLAGALPYGYTF
DNA: TGTGCCAGCAGTGGTCTAGCGGGGGCGCTCCCCTATGGCTACACCTTC
V: TRBV2
D: .
J: TRBJ1-2
size: .
length: 16

CDR3: CTTEGTGGGQPQHF
DNA: TGTACGACTGAGGGAACAGGGGGGGGTCAGCCCCAGCATTTT
V: TRBV29-1
D: TRBD1
J: TRBJ1-5
size: .
length: 14

CDR3: CSVELSYEKLFF
DNA: TGCAGCGTTGAACTCTCCTATGAAAAACTGTTTTTT
V: TRBV29-1
D: .
J: TRBJ1-4
size: many
length: 12

CDR3: CAIMRASTPNTEAFF
DNA: TGTGCCATCATGAGGGCCAGCACTCCAAACACTGAAGCTTTCTTT
V: TRBV10-3
D: .
J: TRBJ1-1
size: many
length: 15

CDR3: CASSLPGIGSREQYF
DNA: TGTGCCAGCAGCTTACCCGGGATTGGCTCCCGCGAGCAGTACTTC
V: TRBV11-2
D: .
J: TRBJ2-7
size: .
length: 15

CDR3: CASSSSISYYEQYF
DNA: TGTGCCAGCAGCTCATCGATTAGCTACTACGAGCAGTACTTC
V: TRBV7-9
D: .
J: TRBJ2-7
size: .
length: 14

CDR3: CASRRDREGGYEQYF
DNA: TGTGCCAGCAGAAGAGACAGGGAGGGAGGCTACGAGCAGTACTTC
V: TRBV2
D: .
J: TRBJ2-7
size: once
length: 15

CDR3: CASSQDFRTGIGYTF
DNA: TGCGCCAGCAGCCAAGATTTCCGGACAGGGATTGGCTACACCTTC
V: TRBV5-5
D: TRBD1
J: TRBJ1-2
size: .
length: 15

CDR3: CATSDSGIYNEQFF
DNA: TGTGCCACCAGTGACAGCGGGATCTACAATGAGCAGTTCTTC
V: TRBV24-1
D: TRBD2
J: TRBJ2-1
size: .
length: 14

CDR3: CASSTRDRGRSGELFF
DNA: TGTGCCAGTAGTACCCGGGACAGGGGGCGGTCCGGGGAGCTGTTTTTT
V: TRBV19
D: TRBD1
J: TRBJ2-2
size: few
length: 16

CDR3: CASRPLDTYSNQPQHF
DNA: TGTGCCAGCCGCCCTTTGGATACCTATAGCAATCAGCCCCAGCATTTT
V: TRBV25-1
D: .
J: TRBJ1-5
size: many
length: 16

CDR3: CASSRRRVPGQETQYF
DNA: TGTGCCAGCAGCCGCAGGCGGGTCCCAGGCCAAGAGACCCAGTACTTC
V: TRBV11-2
D: .
J: TRBJ2-5
size: many
length: 16

CDR3: CSASTLEGGSSPLHF
DNA: TGCAGTGCTAGTACTCTAGAGGGGGGCTCTTCACCCCTCCACTTT
V: TRBV20-1
D: .
J: TRBJ1-6
size: many
length: 15

CDR3: CSASWGQGDYNSPLHF
DNA: TGCAGTGCTAGCTGGGGGCAGGGAGACTATAATTCACCCCTCCACTTT
V: TRBV20-1
D: .
J: TRBJ1-6
size: few
length: 16

CDR3: CASSLSANGYTF
DNA: TGTGCCAGCAGCTTGAGCGCCAACGGCTACACCTTC
V: TRBV7-9
D: .
J: TRBJ1-2
size: .
length: 12

CDR3: CATSDPGTGDSNQLQHF
DNA: TGTGCCACCAGTGACCCTGGGACAGGGGACAGCAATCAGCTCCAGCATTTT
V: TRBV24-1
D: TRBD1
J: TRBJ1-5
size: .
length: 17

CDR3: CASSRLTSGGELFF
DNA: TGTGCCAGCAGTCGACTAACTTCTGGCGGGGAGCTGTTTTTT
V: TRBV25-1
D: .
J: TRBJ2-2
size: .
length: 14

CDR3: CASSLASQRGTYEQYF
DNA: TGTGCCAGCAGCTTAGCCTCCCAGAGGGGTACCTACGAGCAGTACTTC
V: TRBV11-1
D: .
J: TRBJ2-7
size: few
length: 16

CDR3: CSAAQPTATNTGELFF
DNA: TGCAGTGCCGCACAACCAACGGCAACGAACACCGGGGAGCTGTTTTTT
V: TRBV20-1
D: .
J: TRBJ2-2
size: .
length: 16

CDR3: CARGGVSETQYF
DNA: TGTGCCAGAGGGGGGGTCTCGGAGACCCAGTACTTC
V: TRBV2
D: .
J: TRBJ2-5
size: .
length: 12

CDR3: CSASVASGSQTRYF
DNA: .
V: TRBV20-1
D: .
J: TRBJ2-5
size: .
length: 14

CDR3: CASSQDHSGANVLTF
DNA: TGTGCCAGCAGCCAAGATCACTCTGGGGCCAACGTCCTGACTTTC
V: TRBV3-1
D: .
J: TRBJ2-6
size: many
length: 15

CDR3: CSAREGSTEAFF
DNA: TGCAGTGCTAGAGAGGGGAGTACTGAAGCTTTCTTT
V: TRBV20-1
D: .
J: TRBJ1-1
size: .
length: 12

CDR3: CASSRTGVDYEQYF
DNA: TGTGCCAGCAGCCGGACAGGGGTGGACTACGAGCAGTACTTC
V: TRBV6-1
D: TRBD1
J: TRBJ2-7
size: few
length: 14

CDR3: CASSVDGLNTGELFF
DNA: TGTGCCAGCAGCGTAGATGGCTTGAACACCGGGGAGCTGTTTTTT
V: TRBV9
D: .
J: TRBJ2-2
size: .
length: 15

CDR3: CASSLVDGSYEQYF
DNA: TGTGCCAGCAGCTTAGTCGACGGCTCCTACGAGCAGTACTTC
V: TRBV7-8
D: .
J: TRBJ2-7
size: many
length: 14

CDR3: CASSQTGVRTEAFF
DNA: TGTGCCAGCAGTCAAACAGGGGTTCGGACTGAAGCTTTCTTT
V: TRBV2
D: TRBD1
J: TRBJ1-1
size: few
length: 14

CDR3: CASSPTGGFSGANVLTF
DNA: TGTGCCAGTAGTCCGACAGGGGGCTTTTCTGGGGCCAACGTCCTGACTTTC
V: TRBV19
D: TRBD1
J: TRBJ2-6
size: .
length: 17

CDR3: CASSLLQGAIYGHTF
DNA: TGTGCCAGCAGTTTACTACAGGGGGCGATCTATGGCCACACCTTC
V: TRBV11-2
D: TRBD1
J: TRBJ1-2
size: .
length: 15

CDR3: CTGTGNTEAFF
DNA: TGCACCGGGACAGGGAACACTGAAGCTTTCTTT
V: TRBV29-1
D: TRBD1
J: TRBJ1-1
size: .
length: 11

CDR3: CASRVRGGIETQYF
DNA: TGTGCCAGCAGGGTTAGAGGAGGGATTGAGACCCAGTACTTC
V: TRBV7-2
D: .
J: TRBJ2-5
size: few
length: 14

CDR3: CASSVQGRLLGYTF
DNA: TGTGCCAGCAGTGTGCAGGGGCGTCTCCTGGGCTACACCTTC
V: TRBV2
D: .
J: TRBJ1-2
size: .
length: 14

CDR3: CASSEGGGTYEQYF
DNA: TGTGCCAGCAGCGAAGGTGGGGGGACCTACGAGCAGTACTTC
V: TRBV7-3
D: .
J: TRBJ2-7
size: few
length: 14